This TCR beta chain was obtained from a study of radiotherapy plus CTLA-4 blockade in lung cancer. Study overall: Among all patients, roughly 17% showed objective responses, while about 34% had disease control.

A note on this clone: The antigen is not known.

Germline V lookup: CDR1 SGHRS, CDR2 YFSETQ. With 5 bases removed from V and 5 bases from J, the gap between germline ends came to 16 bases. There are 14 residues in the CDR3. The table came from immunoSEQ multiplex PCR; TCRdb's copy has only in-frame clones and leaves some out. This table has 70,000 to 95,000 clones, about 80% appearing once. Those patients who had chemo-refractory metastatic non-small-cell lung cancer were given focal radiation along with CTLA-4 blockade through ipilimumab. General study findings and limits: Early clonal dynamics of blood T cells, together with interferon-beta, were reported as the best response predictor. Blood saw expansion of tumor-derived TCR clones after radiotherapy plus ipilimumab.

The TCR sequence derives from a human donor with non-small cell lung cancer that progressed on radiotherapy plus ipilimumab. Sample: peripheral blood, taken from a patient treated with radiotherapy plus ipilimumab. The chain uses TRBV5-1 and TRBJ2-5, with D hard to call. The CDR3 region has the DNA TGCGCCAGCAGTGATGGACGAAGGCGGGAGACCCAGTACTTC. It codes for CASSDGRRRETQYF. The full variable domain, its missing parts supplied by reference TRBV5-1 and TRBJ2-5, is KAGVTQTPRYLIKTRGQQVTLSCSPISGHRSVSWYQQTPGQGLQFLFEYFSETQRNKGNFPGRFSGRQFSNSRSEMNVSTLELGDSALYLCASSDGRRRETQYFGPGTRLLVL.